The rows below give T cell receptor beta chains drawn from one sample of a study of neurological immune-mediated disorders. TCRdb analysed the 5' RACE reads with MiXCR anew, one entry per CDR3 protein. The data hold around 46,000 distinct CDR3 sequences, with about 25% observed a single time. What was sequenced was PBMCs. The receptors come from a woman between 65 and 79 years old in good health. Both conserved end residues are trimmed from each CDR3. Each record gives: V gene, J gene, CDR3 protein.

V gene: TRBV20-1; J gene: TRBJ1-6; CDR3 protein: SAQGGGNSPLH
V gene: TRBV30; J gene: TRBJ2-5; CDR3 protein: AWRGGGFETQY
V gene: TRBV6-1; J gene: TRBJ1-1; CDR3 protein: ASSLHGAVAEAF
V gene: TRBV12-3/TRBV12-4; J gene: TRBJ2-7; CDR3 protein: ASSFRGLTREQY
V gene: TRBV11-2; J gene: TRBJ2-2; CDR3 protein: ASSFTPSTGELF
V gene: TRBV19; J gene: TRBJ2-3; CDR3 protein: ASLDRLTDTQY
V gene: TRBV5-1; J gene: TRBJ2-3; CDR3 protein: ASSLRAQGTDTQY
V gene: TRBV5-1; J gene: TRBJ1-2; CDR3 protein: ASSPDPENGYT
V gene: TRBV5-1; J gene: TRBJ2-1; CDR3 protein: ANSLERGEQF
V gene: TRBV6-2/TRBV6-3; J gene: TRBJ2-7; CDR3 protein: ASSPAYEQY
V gene: TRBV5-1; J gene: TRBJ2-2; CDR3 protein: ASSLSFGAGELF
V gene: TRBV25-1; J gene: TRBJ1-1; CDR3 protein: ASRDVTEAF
V gene: TRBV6-2/TRBV6-3; J gene: TRBJ1-5; CDR3 protein: ASSTLGQGNQPQH
V gene: TRBV7-2; J gene: TRBJ2-3; CDR3 protein: ASSSLLAGGFGDTQY
V gene: TRBV7-2; J gene: TRBJ1-3; CDR3 protein: ASSFYLSGNTIY
V gene: TRBV27; J gene: TRBJ2-2; CDR3 protein: ASSLRIGQGASGELF
V gene: TRBV4-3; J gene: TRBJ2-5; CDR3 protein: ASSQVSRPQATQY
V gene: TRBV4-2; J gene: TRBJ2-6; CDR3 protein: ASSRAAGTGSGANVLT
V gene: TRBV5-5; J gene: TRBJ1-6; CDR3 protein: ASSWWGPPNSPLH
V gene: TRBV5-1; J gene: TRBJ1-1; CDR3 protein: ASSPQGTEAF
V gene: TRBV19; J gene: TRBJ2-3; CDR3 protein: ASKNGGDTQY
V gene: TRBV7-2; J gene: TRBJ2-1; CDR3 protein: ASSLGVGYNEQF
V gene: TRBV3-1; J gene: TRBJ1-1; CDR3 protein: ASGLWGLNTEAF
V gene: TRBV7-9; J gene: TRBJ2-3; CDR3 protein: ASSNVDTQY
V gene: TRBV7-3; J gene: TRBJ2-7; CDR3 protein: ASSSGGPYEQY
V gene: TRBV7-8; J gene: TRBJ2-7; CDR3 protein: ASSLSIILAGFNEQY
V gene: TRBV21-1; J gene: TRBJ1-2; CDR3 protein: ASSKPGFGQGSYGYT
V gene: TRBV5-1; J gene: TRBJ1-4; CDR3 protein: ASSPGQGNWELF
V gene: TRBV5-1; J gene: TRBJ2-7; CDR3 protein: ASSLGTVYYEQY
V gene: TRBV3-1; J gene: TRBJ2-3; CDR3 protein: ASSQDWGPRVSEADTQY
V gene: TRBV20-1; J gene: TRBJ2-3; CDR3 protein: SARRGVADTQY
V gene: TRBV6-6; J gene: TRBJ1-2; CDR3 protein: ASSYWDRGTEGYT
V gene: TRBV18; J gene: TRBJ1-3; CDR3 protein: ASSLTLPRQGPGNTIY